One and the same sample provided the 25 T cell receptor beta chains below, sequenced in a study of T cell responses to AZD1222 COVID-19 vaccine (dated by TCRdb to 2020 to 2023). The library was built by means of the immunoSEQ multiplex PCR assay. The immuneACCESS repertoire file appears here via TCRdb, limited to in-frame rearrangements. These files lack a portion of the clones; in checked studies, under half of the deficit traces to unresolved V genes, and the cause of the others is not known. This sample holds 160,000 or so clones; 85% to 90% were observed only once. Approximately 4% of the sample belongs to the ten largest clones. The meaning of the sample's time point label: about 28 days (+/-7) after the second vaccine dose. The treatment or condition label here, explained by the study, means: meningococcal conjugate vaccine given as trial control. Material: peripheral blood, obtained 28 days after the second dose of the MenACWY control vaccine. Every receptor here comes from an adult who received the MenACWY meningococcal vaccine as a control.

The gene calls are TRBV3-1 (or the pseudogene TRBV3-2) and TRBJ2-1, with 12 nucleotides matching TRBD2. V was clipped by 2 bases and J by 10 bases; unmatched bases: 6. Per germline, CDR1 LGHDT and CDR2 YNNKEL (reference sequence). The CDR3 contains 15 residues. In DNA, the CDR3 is TGTGCCAGCAGCCAAAGGACTAGCGGGACGAGGGAGCAGTTCTTC. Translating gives CASSQRTSGTREQFF.

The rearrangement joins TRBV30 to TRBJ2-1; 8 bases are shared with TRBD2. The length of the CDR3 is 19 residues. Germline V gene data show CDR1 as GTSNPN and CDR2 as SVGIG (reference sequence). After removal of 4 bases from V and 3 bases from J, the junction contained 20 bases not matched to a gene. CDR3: CAWNQGTSGITLFYNEQFF. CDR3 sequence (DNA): TGTGCCTGGAACCAGGGAACTAGCGGAATAACCCTCTTCTACAATGAGCAGTTCTTC.

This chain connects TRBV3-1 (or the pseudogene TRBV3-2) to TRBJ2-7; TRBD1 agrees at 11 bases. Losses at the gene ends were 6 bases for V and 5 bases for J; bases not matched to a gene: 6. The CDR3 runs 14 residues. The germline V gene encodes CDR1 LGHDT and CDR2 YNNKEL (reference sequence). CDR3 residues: CASSSGTGGNEQYF. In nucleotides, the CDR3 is TGTGCCAGCAGTTCGGGGACAGGGGGAAACGAGCAGTACTTC.

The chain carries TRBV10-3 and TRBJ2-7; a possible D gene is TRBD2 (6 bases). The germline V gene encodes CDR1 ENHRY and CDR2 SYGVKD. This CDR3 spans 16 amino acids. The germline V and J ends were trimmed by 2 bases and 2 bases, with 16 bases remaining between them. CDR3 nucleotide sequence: TGTGCCATCAGTGAGGGTTCGGCGGGACTCGCCTACGAGCAGTACTTC. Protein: CAISEGSAGLAYEQYF.

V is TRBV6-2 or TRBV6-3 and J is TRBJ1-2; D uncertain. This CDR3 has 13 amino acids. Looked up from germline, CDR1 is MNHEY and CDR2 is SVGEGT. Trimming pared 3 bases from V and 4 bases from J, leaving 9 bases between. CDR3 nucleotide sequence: TGTGCCAGCAGTTATGGGCAGCGCTATGGCTACACCTTC. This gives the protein CASSYGQRYGYTF.

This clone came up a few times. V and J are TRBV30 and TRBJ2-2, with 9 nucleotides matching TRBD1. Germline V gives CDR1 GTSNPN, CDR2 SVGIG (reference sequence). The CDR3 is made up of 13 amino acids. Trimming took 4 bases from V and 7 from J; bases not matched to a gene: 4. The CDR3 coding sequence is TGTGCCTGGACCCCGGGACAGGGCGGGGAGCTGTTTTTT. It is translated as CAWTPGQGGELFF.

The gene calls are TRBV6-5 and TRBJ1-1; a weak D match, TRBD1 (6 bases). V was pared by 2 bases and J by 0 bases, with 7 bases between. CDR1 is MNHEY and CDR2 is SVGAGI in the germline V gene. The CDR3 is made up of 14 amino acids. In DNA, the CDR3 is TGTGCCAGCAGTTACGAGGGGGTGAACACTGAAGCTTTCTTT. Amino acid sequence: CASSYEGVNTEAFF.

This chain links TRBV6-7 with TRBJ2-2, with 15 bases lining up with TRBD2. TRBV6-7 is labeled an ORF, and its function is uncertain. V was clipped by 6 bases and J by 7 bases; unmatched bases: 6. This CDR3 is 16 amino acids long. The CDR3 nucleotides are TGTGCCAGCAGCGGACTAGCGGGAGGGCGGAGCGGGGAGCTGTTTTTT. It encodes CASSGLAGGRSGELFF.

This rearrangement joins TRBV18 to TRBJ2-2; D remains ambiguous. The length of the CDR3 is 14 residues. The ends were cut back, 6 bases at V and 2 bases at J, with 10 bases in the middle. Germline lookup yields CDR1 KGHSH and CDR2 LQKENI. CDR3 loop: CASSPLQNTGELFF. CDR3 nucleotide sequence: TGTGCCAGCTCCCCCCTCCAAAACACCGGGGAGCTGTTTTTT.

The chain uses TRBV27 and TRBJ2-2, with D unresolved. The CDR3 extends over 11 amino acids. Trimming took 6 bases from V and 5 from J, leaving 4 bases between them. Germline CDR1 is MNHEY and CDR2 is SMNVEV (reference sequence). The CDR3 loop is CASRSTGELFF. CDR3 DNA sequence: TGTGCCAGCAGATCGACCGGGGAGCTGTTTTTT.

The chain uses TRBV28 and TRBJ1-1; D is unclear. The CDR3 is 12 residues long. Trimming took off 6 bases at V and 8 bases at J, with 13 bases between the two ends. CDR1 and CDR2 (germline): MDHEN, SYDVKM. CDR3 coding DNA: TGTGCCAGCAGCCCACCGCAAAGGGAAGCTTTCTTT. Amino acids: CASSPPQREAFF. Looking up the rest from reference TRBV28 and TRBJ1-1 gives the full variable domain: DVKVTQSSRYLVKRTGEKVFLECVQDMDHENMFWYRQDPGLGLRLIYFSYDVKMKEKGDIPEGYSVSREKKERFSLILESASTNQTSMYLCASSPPQREAFFGQGTRLTVV.

CDR3 region: CASSSWTGGNEKLFF. The CDR3 DNA sequence: TGTGCCAGCAGTTCCTGGACAGGAGGGAATGAAAAACTGTTTTTT. V is TRBV28 and J is TRBJ1-4; 7 bases are shared with TRBD1. CDR3 length: 15 amino acids. Losses at the gene ends were 4 bases for V and 5 bases for J; bases not matched to a gene: 7. Looked up from germline, CDR1 is MDHEN and CDR2 is SYDVKM.

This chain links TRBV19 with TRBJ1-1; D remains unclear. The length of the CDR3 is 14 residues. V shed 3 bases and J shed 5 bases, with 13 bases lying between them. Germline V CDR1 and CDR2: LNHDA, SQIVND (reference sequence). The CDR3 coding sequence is TGTGCCAGTAGTATTACAGAACTTTTTACTGAAGCTTTCTTT. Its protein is CASSITELFTEAFF. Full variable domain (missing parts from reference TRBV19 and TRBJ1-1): DGGITQSPKYLFRKEGQNVTLSCEQNLNHDAMYWYRQDPGQGLRLIYYSQIVNDFQKGDIAEGYSVSREKKESFPLTVTSAQKNPTAFYLCASSITELFTEAFFGQGTRLTVV.

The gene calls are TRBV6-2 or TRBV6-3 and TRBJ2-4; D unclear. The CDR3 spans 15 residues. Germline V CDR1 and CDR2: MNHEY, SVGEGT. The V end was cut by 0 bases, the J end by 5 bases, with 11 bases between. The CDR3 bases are TGTGCCAGCAGTTACTCGAGTAGGGATCAAAACATTCAGTACTTC. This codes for CASSYSSRDQNIQYF.

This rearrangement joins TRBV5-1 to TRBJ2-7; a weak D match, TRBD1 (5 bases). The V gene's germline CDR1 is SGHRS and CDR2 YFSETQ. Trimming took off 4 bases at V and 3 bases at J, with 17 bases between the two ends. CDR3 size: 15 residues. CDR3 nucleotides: TGCGCCAGCAGCCACCTCGTGGGCAGGGACTACGAGCAGTACTTC. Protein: CASSHLVGRDYEQYF.

The CDR3 DNA follows: TGTGCCATCAGTGATGGCGGCACAGATACGCAGTATTTT. Residues: CAISDGGTDTQYF. The chain recombines TRBV10-3 with TRBJ2-3; D unresolved. CDR1 ENHRY and CDR2 SYGVKD come from the germline V gene. Trimming shortened V by 3 bases and J by 1 base, and 5 bases separated the two germline ends. The CDR3 covers 13 residues.

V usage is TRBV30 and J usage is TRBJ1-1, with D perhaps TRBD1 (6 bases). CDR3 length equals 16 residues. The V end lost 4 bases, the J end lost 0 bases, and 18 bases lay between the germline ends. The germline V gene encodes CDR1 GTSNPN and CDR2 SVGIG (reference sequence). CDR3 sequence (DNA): TGTGCCTGGAATCGAGGCGGGGGCCGTTTGAACACTGAAGCTTTCTTT. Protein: CAWNRGGGRLNTEAFF.

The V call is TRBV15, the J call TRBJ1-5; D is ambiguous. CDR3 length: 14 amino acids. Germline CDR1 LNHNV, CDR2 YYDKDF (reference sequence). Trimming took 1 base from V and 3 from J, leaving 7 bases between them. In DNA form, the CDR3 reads TGTGCCACCAGCAGAGCGGGTTCCAATCAGCCCCAGCATTTT. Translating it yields CATSRAGSNQPQHF.

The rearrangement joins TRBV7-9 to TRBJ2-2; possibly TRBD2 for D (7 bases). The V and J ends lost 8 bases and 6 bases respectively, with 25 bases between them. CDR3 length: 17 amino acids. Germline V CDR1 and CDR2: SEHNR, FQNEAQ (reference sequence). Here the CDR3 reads CASSTGSGGSYSGELFF. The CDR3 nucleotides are TGTGCCAGCTCCACAGGGTCGGGCGGGAGCTACTCCGGGGAGCTGTTTTTT. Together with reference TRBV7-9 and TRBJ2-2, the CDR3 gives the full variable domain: DTGVSQNPRHKITKRGQNVTFRCDPISEHNRLYWYRQTLGQGPEFLTYFQNEAQLEKSRLLSDRFSAERPKGSFSTLEIQRTEQGDSAMYLCASSTGSGGSYSGELFFGEGSRLTVL.

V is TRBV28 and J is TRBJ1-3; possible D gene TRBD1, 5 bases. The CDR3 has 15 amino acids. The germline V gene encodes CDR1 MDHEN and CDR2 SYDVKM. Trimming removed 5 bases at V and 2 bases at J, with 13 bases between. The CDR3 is CASSPTGRPGNTIYF. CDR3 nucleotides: TGTGCCAGCAGTCCCACGGGGCGCCCTGGAAACACCATATATTTT.

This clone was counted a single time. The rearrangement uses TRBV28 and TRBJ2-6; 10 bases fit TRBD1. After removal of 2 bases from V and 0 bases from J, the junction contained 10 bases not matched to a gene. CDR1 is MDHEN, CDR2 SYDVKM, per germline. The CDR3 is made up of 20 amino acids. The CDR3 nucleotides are TGTGCCAGCAGTTTAGCATTTGAGGGACAGGGGACCTCTGGGGCCAACGTCCTGACTTTC. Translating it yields CASSLAFEGQGTSGANVLTF.

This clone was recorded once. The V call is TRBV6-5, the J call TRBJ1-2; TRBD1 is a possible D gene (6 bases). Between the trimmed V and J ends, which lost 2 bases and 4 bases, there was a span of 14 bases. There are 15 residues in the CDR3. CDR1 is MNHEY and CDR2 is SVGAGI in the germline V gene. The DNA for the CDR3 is TGTGCCAGCAGTTACCGCCAGGACAGACCCTATGGCTACACCTTC. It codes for CASSYRQDRPYGYTF.

CDR3 nucleotides: TGTGCCAGCAGCTTATACCCGGGACAAGCTTACGAGCAGTACTTC. This sequence encodes CASSLYPGQAYEQYF. The chain links TRBV7-2 to TRBJ2-7; perhaps TRBD1 as D (6 bases). Trimming pared 2 bases from V and 4 bases from J, leaving 15 bases between. Per germline, CDR1 SGHTA and CDR2 FQGNSA. The CDR3 has 15 residues.

As DNA, the CDR3 is TGTGCCAGCAGCCCAGATACGGGCTACAATGAGCAGTTCTTC. Residues: CASSPDTGYNEQFF. The chain links TRBV7-7 to TRBJ2-1; D not resolved. V was trimmed by 5 bases and J by 3 bases, leaving 11 bases between them. The germline CDR1 and CDR2 sequences are SSHAT and FNYEAQ (reference sequence). The CDR3 covers 14 residues. Complete variable domain (other parts from reference TRBV7-7 and TRBJ2-1): GAGVSQSPRYKVTKRGQDVTLRCDPISSHATLYWYQQALGQGPEFLTYFNYEAQPDKSGLPSDRFSAERPEGSISTLTIQRTEQRDSAMYRCASSPDTGYNEQFFGPGTRLTVL.

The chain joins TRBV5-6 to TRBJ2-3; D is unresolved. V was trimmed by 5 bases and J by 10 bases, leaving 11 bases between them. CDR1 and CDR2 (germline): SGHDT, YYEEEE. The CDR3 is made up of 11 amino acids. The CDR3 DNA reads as TGTGCCAGCAGTTCTCAGGTCGCGCAGTATTTT. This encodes CASSSQVAQYF.